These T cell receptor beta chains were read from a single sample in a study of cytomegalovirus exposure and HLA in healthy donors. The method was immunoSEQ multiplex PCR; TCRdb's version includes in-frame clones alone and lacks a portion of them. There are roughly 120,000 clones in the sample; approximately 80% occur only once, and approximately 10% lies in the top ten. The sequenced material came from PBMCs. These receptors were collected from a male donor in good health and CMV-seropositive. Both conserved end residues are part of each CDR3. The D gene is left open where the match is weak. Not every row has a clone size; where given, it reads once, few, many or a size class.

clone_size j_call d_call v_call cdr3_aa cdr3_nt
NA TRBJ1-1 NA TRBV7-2 CASSLALRGAEAFF TGTGCCAGCAGCTTAGCGCTAAGGGGCGCTGAAGCTTTCTTT
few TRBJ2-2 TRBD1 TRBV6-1 CASGQGVPGELFF TGTGCCTCGGGACAGGGTGTCCCCGGGGAGCTGTTTTTT
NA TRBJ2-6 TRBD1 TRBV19 CASISTGEAGANVLTF TGTGCCAGTATCTCGACAGGGGAAGCTGGGGCCAACGTCCTGACTTTC
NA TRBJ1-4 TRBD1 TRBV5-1 CASSLRPAGQGNEKLFF TGCGCCAGCAGCTTGAGACCCGCCGGACAGGGGAATGAAAAACTGTTTTTT
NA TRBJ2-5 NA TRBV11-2 CASSRTTGSQETQYF TGTGCCAGCAGCCGAACTACAGGATCGCAAGAGACCCAGTACTTC
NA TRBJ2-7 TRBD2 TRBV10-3 CAISESPLADYEQYF TGTGCCATCAGTGAGTCACCACTAGCGGACTACGAGCAGTACTTC
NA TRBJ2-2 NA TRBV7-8 CASRSGGRELFF TGTGCCAGCAGATCTGGCGGGCGGGAGCTGTTTTTT
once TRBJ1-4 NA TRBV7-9 CASSLDTGTNEKLFF TGTGCCAGCAGCTTAGATACGGGAACTAATGAAAAACTGTTTTTT
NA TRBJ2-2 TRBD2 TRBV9 CASSALAGDTGELFF TGTGCCAGCAGCGCCCTAGCGGGAGACACCGGGGAGCTGTTTTTT
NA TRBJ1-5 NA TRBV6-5 CASSYSGRQPQHF TGTGCCAGCAGTTACTCTGGGAGGCAGCCCCAGCATTTT
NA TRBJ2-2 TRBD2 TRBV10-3 CAISDFTSGRYTGELFF TGTGCCATCAGTGATTTTACTAGCGGGAGGTACACCGGGGAGCTGTTTTTT
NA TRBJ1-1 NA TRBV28 CASSPRGNTEAFF TGTGCCAGCAGTCCCCGGGGGAACACTGAAGCTTTCTTT
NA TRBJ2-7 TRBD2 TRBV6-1 CASRTSATYEQYF TGTGCCAGCCGGACTAGCGCTACCTACGAGCAGTACTTC
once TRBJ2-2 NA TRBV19 CASTNSPRPTGELFF TGTGCCAGTACTAACTCCCCCCGCCCGACCGGGGAGCTGTTTTTT
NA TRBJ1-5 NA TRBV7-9 CASSAGRGGRNQPQHF TGTGCCAGCAGCGCGGGCCGCGGGGGCCGAAATCAGCCCCAGCATTTT
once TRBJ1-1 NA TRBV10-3 CAISNRSMNTEAFF TGTGCCATCAGTAACAGGAGCATGAACACTGAAGCTTTCTTT
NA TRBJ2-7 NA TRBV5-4 CASSQWASYEQYF TGTGCCAGCAGCCAGTGGGCCTCCTACGAGCAGTACTTC
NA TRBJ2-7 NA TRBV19 CASSVGAGTYEQYF TGTGCCAGTAGTGTTGGGGCAGGGACTTACGAGCAGTACTTC
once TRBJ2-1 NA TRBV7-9 CASSLEGLARYNEQFF TGTGCCAGCAGCTTAGAAGGGCTAGCGAGGTACAATGAGCAGTTCTTC
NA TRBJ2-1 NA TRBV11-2 CASSLVPGPNEQFF TGTGCCAGCAGCTTAGTTCCAGGGCCCAATGAGCAGTTCTTC
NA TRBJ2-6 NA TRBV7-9 CASSGQAGANVLTF TGTGCCAGCAGTGGGCAGGCTGGGGCCAACGTCCTGACTTTC
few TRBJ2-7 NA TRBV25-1 CASSGAREQYF TGTGCCAGCAGTGGGGCTCGCGAGCAGTACTTC
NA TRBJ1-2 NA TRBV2 CASSEAGGGYTF TGTGCCAGCAGTGAAGCGGGGGGAGGCTACACCTTC
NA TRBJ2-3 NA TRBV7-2 CASSFRLSDTQYF TGTGCCAGCAGCTTCCGACTATCAGATACGCAGTATTTT
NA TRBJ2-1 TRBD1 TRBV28 CASSPGGPYNEQFF TGTGCCAGCAGTCCAGGGGGACCCTACAATGAGCAGTTCTTC
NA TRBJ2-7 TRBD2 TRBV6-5 CASSYGLAGEQYF TGTGCCAGCAGTTACGGACTAGCGGGGGAGCAGTACTTC
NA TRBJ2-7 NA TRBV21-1 CASSKLEGSYEQYF TGTGCCAGCAGCAAATTGGAGGGGTCCTACGAGCAGTACTTC
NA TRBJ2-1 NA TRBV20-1 CSASYHNEQFF TGCAGTGCTAGCTATCACAATGAGCAGTTCTTC
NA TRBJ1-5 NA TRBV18 CASSQGFNQPQHF TGTGCCAGCTCCCAGGGCTTCAATCAGCCCCAGCATTTT
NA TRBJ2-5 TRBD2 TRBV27 CASSLSASGSETQYF TGTGCCAGCAGTTTATCGGCTAGCGGGAGTGAGACCCAGTACTTC
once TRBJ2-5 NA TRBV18 CASSPSARNQETQYF TGTGCCAGCTCACCCAGTGCCAGGAACCAAGAGACCCAGTACTTC
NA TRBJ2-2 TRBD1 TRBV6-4 CASSVEGAGTGELFF TGTGCCAGCAGTGTAGAGGGGGCAGGTACCGGGGAGCTGTTTTTT
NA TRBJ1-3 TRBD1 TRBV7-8 CASSSERPGQGVNTIYF TGTGCCAGCAGCTCAGAACGCCCGGGACAGGGGGTGAACACCATATATTTT
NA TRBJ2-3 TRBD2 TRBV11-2 CASSLSSGRIADTQYF TGTGCCAGCAGCCTCTCCAGCGGGAGAATTGCAGATACGCAGTATTTT
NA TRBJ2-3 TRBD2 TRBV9 CASSVALAGGLTDTQYF TGTGCCAGCAGCGTTGCACTAGCGGGAGGCCTTACAGATACGCAGTATTTT
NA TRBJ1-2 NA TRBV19 CASQTVNYGYTF TGTGCCAGCCAGACAGTCAACTATGGCTACACCTTC
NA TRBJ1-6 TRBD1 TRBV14 CASSHLGQGTSPLHF TGTGCCAGCAGCCACCTAGGACAGGGAACCTCACCCCTCCACTTT
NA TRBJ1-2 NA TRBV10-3 CAISNRDYGYTF TGTGCCATCAGCAACAGAGACTATGGCTACACCTTC
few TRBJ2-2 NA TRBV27 CASSEEAGELFF TGTGCCAGCAGCGAGGAAGCCGGGGAGCTGTTTTTT
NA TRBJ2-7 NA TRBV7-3 CASSLTVVHEQYF TGTGCCAGCAGCTTAACTGTAGTTCACGAGCAGTACTTC
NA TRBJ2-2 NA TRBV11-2 CASSSYRENTGELFF TGTGCCAGCAGCTCATACAGGGAGAACACCGGGGAGCTGTTTTTT
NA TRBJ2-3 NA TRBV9 CASSVGNSISDTQYF TGTGCCAGCAGCGTAGGAAACAGTATCTCGGATACGCAGTATTTT
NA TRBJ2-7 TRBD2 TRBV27 CASSLTGTSPAYEQYF TGTGCCAGCAGTTTAACCGGGACTAGCCCCGCCTACGAGCAGTACTTC
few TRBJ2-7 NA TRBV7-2 CASSPGTRTTYEQYF TGTGCCAGCAGCCCCGGGACTCGGACAACCTACGAGCAGTACTTC
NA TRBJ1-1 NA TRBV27 CASSSALERRGTEAFF TGTGCCAGCAGTTCGGCCCTTGAAAGAAGGGGTACTGAAGCTTTCTTT
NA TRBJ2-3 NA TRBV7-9 CASSLMGGVDTQYF TGTGCCAGCAGCTTAATGGGCGGGGTTGATACGCAGTATTTT
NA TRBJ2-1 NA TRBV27 CATRPERLWAEQFF TGTGCCACCCGACCCGAACGGTTGTGGGCTGAGCAGTTCTTC
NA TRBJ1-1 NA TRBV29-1 CSVIDPEAFF TGCAGCGTTATAGATCCTGAAGCTTTCTTT
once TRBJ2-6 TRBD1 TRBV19 CATSRTGWVSGANVLTF TGTGCCACCTCGAGGACAGGCTGGGTTTCTGGGGCCAACGTCCTGACTTTC
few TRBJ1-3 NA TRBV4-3 CASSQRWAADSGNTIYF TGCGCCAGCAGCCAACGTTGGGCCGCCGACTCTGGAAACACCATATATTTT
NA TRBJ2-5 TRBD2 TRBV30 CAWSGTSGSQETQYF TGTGCCTGGTCCGGGACTAGCGGGTCCCAAGAGACCCAGTACTTC
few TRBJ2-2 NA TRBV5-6 CASSLEGGRGTGELFF TGTGCCAGCAGCTTAGAGGGGGGGAGGGGCACCGGGGAGCTGTTTTTT
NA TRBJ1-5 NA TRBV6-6 CASSDSYNQPQHF TGTGCCAGCAGTGACAGCTACAATCAGCCCCAGCATTTT
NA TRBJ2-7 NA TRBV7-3 CASSLTGGPSYEQYF TGTGCCAGCAGCTTAACAGGGGGACCCTCCTACGAGCAGTACTTC
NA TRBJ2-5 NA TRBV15 CATSRGSIETQYF TGTGCCACCAGCAGAGGCTCTATTGAGACCCAGTACTTC
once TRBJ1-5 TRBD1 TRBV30 CAWGNRQGPQHF TGTGCCTGGGGTAATCGACAGGGTCCCCAGCATTTT
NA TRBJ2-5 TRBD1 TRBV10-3 CAIGQEETQYF TGTGCCATCGGACAGGAAGAGACCCAGTACTTC
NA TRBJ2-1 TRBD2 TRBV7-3 CASSAKGLGLAGNEQFF TGTGCCAGCAGCGCCAAGGGCCTGGGACTAGCGGGCAATGAGCAGTTCTTC
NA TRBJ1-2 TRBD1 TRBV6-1 CASSPPLTGEGYTF TGTGCCAGCAGTCCACCTCTGACAGGGGAGGGCTACACCTTC
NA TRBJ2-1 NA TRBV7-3 CASSPGKGYNEQFF TGTGCCAGCAGCCCAGGGAAGGGATACAATGAGCAGTTCTTC